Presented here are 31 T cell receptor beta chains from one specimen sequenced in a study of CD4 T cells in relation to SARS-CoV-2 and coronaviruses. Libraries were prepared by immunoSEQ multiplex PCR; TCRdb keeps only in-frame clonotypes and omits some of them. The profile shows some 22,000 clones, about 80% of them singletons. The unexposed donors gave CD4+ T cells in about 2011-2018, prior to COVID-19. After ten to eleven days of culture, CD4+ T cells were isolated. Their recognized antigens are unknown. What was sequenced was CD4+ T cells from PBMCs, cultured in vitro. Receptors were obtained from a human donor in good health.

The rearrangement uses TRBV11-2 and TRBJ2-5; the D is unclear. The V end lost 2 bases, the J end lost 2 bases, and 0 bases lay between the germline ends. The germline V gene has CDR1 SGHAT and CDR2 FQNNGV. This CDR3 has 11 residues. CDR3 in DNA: TGTGCCAGCAGCTTACAAGAGACCCAGTACTTC. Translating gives CASSLQETQYF.

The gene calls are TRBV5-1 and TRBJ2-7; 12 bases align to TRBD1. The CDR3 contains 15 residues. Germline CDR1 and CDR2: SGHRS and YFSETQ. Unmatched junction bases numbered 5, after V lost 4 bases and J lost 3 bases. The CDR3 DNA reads TGCGCCAGCAGCCCGGGACAGGGGGCGTTCTACGAGCAGTACTTC. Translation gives CASSPGQGAFYEQYF.

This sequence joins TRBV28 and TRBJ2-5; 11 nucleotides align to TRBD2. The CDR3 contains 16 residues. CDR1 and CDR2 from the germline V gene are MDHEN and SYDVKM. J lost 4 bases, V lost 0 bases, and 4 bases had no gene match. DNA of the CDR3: TGTGCCAGCAGTTTATGGCCCGGGACTAGCGGAGAGACCCAGTACTTC. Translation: CASSLWPGTSGETQYF. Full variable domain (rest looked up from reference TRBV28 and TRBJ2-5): DVKVTQSSRYLVKRTGEKVFLECVQDMDHENMFWYRQDPGLGLRLIYFSYDVKMKEKGDIPEGYSVSREKKERFSLILESASTNQTSMYLCASSLWPGTSGETQYFGPGTRLLVL.

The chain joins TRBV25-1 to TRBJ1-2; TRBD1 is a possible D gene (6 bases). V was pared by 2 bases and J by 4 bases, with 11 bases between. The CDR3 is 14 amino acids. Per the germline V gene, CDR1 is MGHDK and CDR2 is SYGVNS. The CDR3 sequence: CASSERTRGYGYTF. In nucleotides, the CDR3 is TGTGCCAGCAGTGAACGGACCAGGGGCTATGGCTACACCTTC.

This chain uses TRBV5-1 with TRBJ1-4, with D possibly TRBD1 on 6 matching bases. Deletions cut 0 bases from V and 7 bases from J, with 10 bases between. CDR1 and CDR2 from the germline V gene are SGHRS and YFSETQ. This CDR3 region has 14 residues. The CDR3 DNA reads TGCGCCAGCAGCTTGGACAGGGTCAGTGAAAAACTGTTTTTT. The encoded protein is CASSLDRVSEKLFF.

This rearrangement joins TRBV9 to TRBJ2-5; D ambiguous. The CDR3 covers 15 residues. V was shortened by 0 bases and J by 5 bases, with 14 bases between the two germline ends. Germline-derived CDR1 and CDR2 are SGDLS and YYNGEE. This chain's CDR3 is CASSVEDRAWETQYF. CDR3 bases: TGTGCCAGCAGCGTAGAAGATCGGGCCTGGGAGACCCAGTACTTC.

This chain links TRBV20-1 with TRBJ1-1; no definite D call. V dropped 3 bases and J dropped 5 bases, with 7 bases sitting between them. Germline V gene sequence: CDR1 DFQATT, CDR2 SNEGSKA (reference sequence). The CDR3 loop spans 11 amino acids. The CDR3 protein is CSARKRTEAFF. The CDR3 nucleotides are TGCAGTGCTAGGAAGAGGACTGAAGCTTTCTTT.

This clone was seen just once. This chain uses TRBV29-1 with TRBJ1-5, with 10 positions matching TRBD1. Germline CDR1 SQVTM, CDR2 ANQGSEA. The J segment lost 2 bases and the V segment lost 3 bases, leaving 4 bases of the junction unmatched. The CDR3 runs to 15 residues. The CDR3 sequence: CSVDDRGQGNQPQHF. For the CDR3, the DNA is TGCAGCGTTGACGACAGGGGGCAGGGCAATCAGCCCCAGCATTTT.

As DNA, the CDR3 is TGTGCCAGCAGTTCCTTGGGACAGGGTGATGAAAAACTGTTTTTT. The encoded protein is CASSSLGQGDEKLFF. This chain joins TRBV6-5 and TRBJ1-4; 9 bases agree with TRBD1. The CDR3 has 15 residues. The V gene's germline CDR1 is MNHEY and CDR2 SVGAGI. V shed 4 bases, J shed 6 bases, and the junction held 6 bases outside the gene matches.

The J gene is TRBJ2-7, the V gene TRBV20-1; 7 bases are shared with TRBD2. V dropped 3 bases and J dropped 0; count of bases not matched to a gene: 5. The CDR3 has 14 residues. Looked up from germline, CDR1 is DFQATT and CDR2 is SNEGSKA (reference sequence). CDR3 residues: CSASTSASSYEQYF. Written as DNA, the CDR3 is TGCAGTGCTAGTACTAGCGCGAGCTCCTACGAGCAGTACTTC.

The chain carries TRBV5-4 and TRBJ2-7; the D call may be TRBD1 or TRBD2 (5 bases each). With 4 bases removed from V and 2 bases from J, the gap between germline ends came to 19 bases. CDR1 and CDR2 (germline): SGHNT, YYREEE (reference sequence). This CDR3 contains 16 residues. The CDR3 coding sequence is TGTGCCAGCAGCCTGGAGGTGGGGGACGGTGCCTACGAGCAGTACTTC. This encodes CASSLEVGDGAYEQYF. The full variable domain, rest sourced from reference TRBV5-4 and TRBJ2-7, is ETGVTQSPTHLIKTRGQQVTLRCSSQSGHNTVSWYQQALGQGPQFIFQYYREEENGRGNFPPRFSGLQFPNYSSELNVNALELDDSALYLCASSLEVGDGAYEQYFGPGTRLTVT.

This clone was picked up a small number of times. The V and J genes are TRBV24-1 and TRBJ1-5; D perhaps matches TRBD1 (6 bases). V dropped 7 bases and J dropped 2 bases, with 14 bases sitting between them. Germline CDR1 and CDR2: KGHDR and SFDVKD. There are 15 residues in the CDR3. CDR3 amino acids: CATRQGRSGNQPQHF. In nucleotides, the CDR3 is TGTGCCACCAGACAGGGTAGGTCCGGCAATCAGCCCCAGCATTTT.

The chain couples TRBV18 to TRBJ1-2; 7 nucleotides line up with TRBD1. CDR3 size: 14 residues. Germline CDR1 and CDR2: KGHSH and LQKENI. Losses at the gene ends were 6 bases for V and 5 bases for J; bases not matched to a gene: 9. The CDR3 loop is CASSDETGSYGYTF. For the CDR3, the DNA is TGTGCCAGCTCGGACGAGACAGGGTCTTATGGCTACACCTTC. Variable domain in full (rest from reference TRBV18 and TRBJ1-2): NAGVMQNPRHLVRRRGQEARLRCSPMKGHSHVYWYRQLPEEGLKFMVYLQKENIIDESGMPKERFSAEFPKEGPSILRIQQVVRGDSAAYFCASSDETGSYGYTFGSGTRLTVV.

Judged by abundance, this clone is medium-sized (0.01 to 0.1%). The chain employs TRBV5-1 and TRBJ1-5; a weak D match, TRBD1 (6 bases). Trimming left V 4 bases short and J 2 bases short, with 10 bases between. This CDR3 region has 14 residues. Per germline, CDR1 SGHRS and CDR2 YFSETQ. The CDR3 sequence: CASSLGAGNQPQHF. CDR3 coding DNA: TGCGCCAGCAGCCTGGGGGCGGGCAATCAGCCCCAGCATTTT.

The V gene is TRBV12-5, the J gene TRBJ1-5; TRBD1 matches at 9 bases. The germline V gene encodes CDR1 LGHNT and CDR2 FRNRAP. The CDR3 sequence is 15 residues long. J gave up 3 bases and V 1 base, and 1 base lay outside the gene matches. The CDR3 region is CASGLGQGDNQPQHF. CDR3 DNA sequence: TGTGCTAGTGGTTTGGGACAGGGGGACAATCAGCCCCAGCATTTT.

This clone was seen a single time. DNA of the CDR3: TGCAGTGCTAGTGAGGCCGCTTCTCTGGGCTACACCTTC. It specifies CSASEAASLGYTF. The chain links TRBV20-1 to TRBJ1-2; no clear D. The CDR3 consists of 13 residues. V was shortened by 3 bases and J by 8 bases, with 16 bases between the two germline ends. Germline-derived CDR1 and CDR2 are DFQATT and SNEGSKA (reference sequence).

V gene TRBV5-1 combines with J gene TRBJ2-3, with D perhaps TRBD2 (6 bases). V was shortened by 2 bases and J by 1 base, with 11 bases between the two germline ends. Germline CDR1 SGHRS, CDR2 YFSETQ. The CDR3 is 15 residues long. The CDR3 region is CASSFALAGTDTQYF. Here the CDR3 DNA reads TGCGCCAGCAGCTTTGCATTAGCGGGCACAGATACGCAGTATTTT.

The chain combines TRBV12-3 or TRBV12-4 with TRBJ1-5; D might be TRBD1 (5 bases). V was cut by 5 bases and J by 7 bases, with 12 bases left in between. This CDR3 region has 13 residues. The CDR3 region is CASSIREGQPQHF. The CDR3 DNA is TGTGCCAGCAGTATCAGGGAGGGGCAGCCCCAGCATTTT.

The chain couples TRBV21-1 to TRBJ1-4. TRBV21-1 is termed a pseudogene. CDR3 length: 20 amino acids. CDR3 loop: CASNFTSGRENNTTNEKLFF. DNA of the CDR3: TGTGCCAGCAACTTTACGTCGGGCAGGGAGAATAATACAACTAATGAAAAACTGTTTTTT.

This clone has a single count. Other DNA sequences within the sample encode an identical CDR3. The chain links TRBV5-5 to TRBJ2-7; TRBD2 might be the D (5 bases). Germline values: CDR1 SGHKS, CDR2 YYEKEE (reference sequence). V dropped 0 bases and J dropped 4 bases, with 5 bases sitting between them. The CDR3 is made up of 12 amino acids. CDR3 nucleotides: TGTGCCAGCAGCTTGGGGGAGTACGAGCAGTACTTC. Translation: CASSLGEYEQYF.

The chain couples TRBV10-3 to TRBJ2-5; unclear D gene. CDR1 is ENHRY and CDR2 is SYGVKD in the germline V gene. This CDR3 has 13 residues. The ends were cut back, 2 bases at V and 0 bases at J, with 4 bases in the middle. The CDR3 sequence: CAISEGYQETQYF. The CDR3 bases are TGTGCCATCAGTGAGGGGTACCAAGAGACCCAGTACTTC.

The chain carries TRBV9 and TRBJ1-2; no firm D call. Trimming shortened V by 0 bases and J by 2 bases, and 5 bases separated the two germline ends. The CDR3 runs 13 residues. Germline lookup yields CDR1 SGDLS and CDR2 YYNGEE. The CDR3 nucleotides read TGTGCCAGCAGCGTAGATGGGAACTATGGCTACACCTTC. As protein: CASSVDGNYGYTF.

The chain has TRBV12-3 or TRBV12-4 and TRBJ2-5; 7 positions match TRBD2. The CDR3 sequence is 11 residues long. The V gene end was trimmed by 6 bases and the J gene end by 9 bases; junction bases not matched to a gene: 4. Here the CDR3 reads CASRRAGAQYF. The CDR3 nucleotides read TGTGCCAGCAGGCGGGCGGGGGCCCAGTACTTC.

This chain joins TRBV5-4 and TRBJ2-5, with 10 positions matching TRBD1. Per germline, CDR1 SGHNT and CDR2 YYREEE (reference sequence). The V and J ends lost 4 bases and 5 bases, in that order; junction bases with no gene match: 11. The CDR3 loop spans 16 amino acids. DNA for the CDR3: TGTGCCAGCAGCAACCGGGACAGGGGATTTGAGGAGACCCAGTACTTC. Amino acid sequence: CASSNRDRGFEETQYF.

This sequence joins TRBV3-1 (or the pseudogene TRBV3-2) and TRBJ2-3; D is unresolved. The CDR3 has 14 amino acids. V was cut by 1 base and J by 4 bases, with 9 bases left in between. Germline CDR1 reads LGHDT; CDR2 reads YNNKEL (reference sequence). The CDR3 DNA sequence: TGTGCCAGCAGCCAAGTCCAGGATCCAGATACGCAGTATTTT. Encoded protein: CASSQVQDPDTQYF.

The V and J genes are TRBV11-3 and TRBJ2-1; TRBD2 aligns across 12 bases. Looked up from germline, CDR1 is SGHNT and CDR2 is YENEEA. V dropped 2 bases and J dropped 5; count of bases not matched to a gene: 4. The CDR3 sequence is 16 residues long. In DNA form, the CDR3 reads TGTGCCAGCAGCTTACTAGCGGGAGGGCCCCACAATGAGCAGTTCTTC. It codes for CASSLLAGGPHNEQFF.

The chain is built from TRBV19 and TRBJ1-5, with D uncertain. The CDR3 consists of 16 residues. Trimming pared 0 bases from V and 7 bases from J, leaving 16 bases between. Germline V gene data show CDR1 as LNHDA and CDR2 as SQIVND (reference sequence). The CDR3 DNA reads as TGTGCCAGTAGTATAGAAGCTGGGCCCTCTCGGCAGCCCCAGCATTTT. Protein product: CASSIEAGPSRQPQHF.

The CDR3 loop reads CASTPLRDRASDEQFF. CDR3 nucleotides: TGCGCCAGCACCCCGTTAAGGGACAGGGCCTCCGATGAGCAGTTCTTC. This chain joins TRBV5-1 and TRBJ2-1; 9 bases align to TRBD1. V shed 6 bases and J 8 bases; nucleotides not matched to a gene: 15. This CDR3 comprises 16 residues. The V gene's germline CDR1 is SGHRS and CDR2 YFSETQ.

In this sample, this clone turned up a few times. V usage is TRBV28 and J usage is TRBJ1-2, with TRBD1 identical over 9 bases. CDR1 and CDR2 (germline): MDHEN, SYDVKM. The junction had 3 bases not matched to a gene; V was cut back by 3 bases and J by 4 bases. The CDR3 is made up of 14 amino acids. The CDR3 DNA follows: TGTGCCAGCAGTTTGTCGACAGGGGGCTATGGCTACACCTTC. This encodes CASSLSTGGYGYTF.

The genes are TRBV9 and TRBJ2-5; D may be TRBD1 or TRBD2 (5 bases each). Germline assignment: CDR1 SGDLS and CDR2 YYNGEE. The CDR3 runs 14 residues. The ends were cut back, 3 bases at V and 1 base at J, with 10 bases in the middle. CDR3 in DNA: TGTGCCAGCAGCGAGGGACGGACCCAAGAGACCCAGTACTTC. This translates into CASSEGRTQETQYF.

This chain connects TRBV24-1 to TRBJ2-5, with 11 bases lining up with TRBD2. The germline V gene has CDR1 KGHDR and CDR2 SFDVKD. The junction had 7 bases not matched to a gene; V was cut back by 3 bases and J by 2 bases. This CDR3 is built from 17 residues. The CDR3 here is CATSDRGSGRGQETQYF. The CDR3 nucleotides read TGTGCCACCAGTGATCGAGGTAGCGGGAGGGGACAAGAGACCCAGTACTTC.